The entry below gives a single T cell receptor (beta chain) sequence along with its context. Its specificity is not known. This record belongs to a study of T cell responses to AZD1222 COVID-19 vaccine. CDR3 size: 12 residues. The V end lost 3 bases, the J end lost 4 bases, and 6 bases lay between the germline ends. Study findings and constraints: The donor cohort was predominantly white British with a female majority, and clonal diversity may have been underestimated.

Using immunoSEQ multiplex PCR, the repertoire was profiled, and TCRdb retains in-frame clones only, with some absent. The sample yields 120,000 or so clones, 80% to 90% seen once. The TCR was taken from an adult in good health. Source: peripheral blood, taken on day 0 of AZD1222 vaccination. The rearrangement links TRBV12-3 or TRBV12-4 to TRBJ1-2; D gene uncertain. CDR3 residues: CASSFRSYGYTF. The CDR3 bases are TGTGCCAGCAGTTTCAGGAGCTATGGCTACACCTTC.